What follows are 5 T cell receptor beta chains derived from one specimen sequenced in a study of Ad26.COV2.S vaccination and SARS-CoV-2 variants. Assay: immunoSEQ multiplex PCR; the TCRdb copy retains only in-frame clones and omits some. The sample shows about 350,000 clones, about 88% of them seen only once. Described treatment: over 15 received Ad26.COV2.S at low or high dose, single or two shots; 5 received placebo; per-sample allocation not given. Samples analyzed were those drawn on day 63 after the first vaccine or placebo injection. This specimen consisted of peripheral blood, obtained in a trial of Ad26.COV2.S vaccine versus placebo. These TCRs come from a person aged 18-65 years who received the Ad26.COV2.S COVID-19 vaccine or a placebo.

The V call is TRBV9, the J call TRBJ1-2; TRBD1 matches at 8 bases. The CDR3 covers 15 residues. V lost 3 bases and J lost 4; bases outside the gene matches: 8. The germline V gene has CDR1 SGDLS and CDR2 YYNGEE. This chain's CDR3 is CASSEPQGAGYGYTF. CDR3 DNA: TGTGCCAGCAGCGAACCGCAGGGGGCGGGCTATGGCTACACCTTC.

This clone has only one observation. The CDR3 DNA follows: TGTGCCTGGAGAATCCTCAGGGGTGGTGCCTCAAACACTGAAGCTTTCTTT. Translation: CAWRILRGGASNTEAFF. The rearrangement links TRBV30 to TRBJ1-1; tentatively, D is TRBD1 (6 bases). The CDR3 is made up of 17 amino acids. The V end was cut by 3 bases, the J end by 2 bases, with 22 bases between. Germline V lookup: CDR1 GTSNPN, CDR2 SVGIG (reference sequence).

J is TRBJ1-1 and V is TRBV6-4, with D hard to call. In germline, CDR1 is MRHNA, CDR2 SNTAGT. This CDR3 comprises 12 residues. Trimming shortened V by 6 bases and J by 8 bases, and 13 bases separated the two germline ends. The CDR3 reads CASSNIMGEAFF. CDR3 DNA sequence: TGTGCCAGCAGCAATATTATGGGGGAAGCTTTCTTT.

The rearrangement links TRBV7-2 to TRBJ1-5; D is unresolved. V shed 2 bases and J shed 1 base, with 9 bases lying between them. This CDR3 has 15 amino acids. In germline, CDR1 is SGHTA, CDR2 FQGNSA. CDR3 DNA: TGTGCCAGCAGCTTAACCCACATAAGCAATCAGCCCCAGCATTTT. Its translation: CASSLTHISNQPQHF.

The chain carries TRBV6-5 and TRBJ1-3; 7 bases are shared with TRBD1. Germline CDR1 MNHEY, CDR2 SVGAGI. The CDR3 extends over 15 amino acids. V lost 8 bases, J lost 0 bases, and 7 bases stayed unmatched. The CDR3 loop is CASSRDSFSGNTIYF. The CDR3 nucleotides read TGTGCCAGCTCTCGGGACAGCTTCTCTGGAAACACCATATATTTT.